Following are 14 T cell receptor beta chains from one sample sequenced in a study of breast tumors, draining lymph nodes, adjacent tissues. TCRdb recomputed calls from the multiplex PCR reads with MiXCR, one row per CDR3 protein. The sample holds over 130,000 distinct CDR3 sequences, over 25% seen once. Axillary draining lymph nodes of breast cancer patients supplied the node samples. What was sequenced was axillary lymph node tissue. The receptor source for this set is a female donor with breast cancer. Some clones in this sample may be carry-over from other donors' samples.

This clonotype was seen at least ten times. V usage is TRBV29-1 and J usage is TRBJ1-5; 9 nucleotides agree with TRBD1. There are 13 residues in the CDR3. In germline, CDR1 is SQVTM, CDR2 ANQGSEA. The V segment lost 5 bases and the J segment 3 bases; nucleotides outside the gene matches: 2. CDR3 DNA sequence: TGCAGCGTTCTACAGGGGGCCAATCAGCCCCAGCATTTT. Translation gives CSVLQGANQPQHF.

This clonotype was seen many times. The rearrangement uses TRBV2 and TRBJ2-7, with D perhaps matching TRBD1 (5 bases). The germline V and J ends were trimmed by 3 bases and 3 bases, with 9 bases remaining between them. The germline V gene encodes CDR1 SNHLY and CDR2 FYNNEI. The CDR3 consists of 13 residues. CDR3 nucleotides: TGTGCCAGCAGTGAGGGGCCCAGCTACGAGCAGTACTTC. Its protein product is CASSEGPSYEQYF.

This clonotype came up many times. The DNA of the CDR3 is TGTGCCAGCAGGATTGGACAGGGGACTCAAGAGACCCAGTACTTC. Translated: CASRIGQGTQETQYF. The rearrangement links TRBV6-1 to TRBJ2-5; 9 bases align to TRBD1. Trimming removed 6 bases from V and 2 bases from J; junction bases left unmatched: 7. This CDR3 comprises 15 residues. In germline, CDR1 is MNHNS, CDR2 SASEGT.

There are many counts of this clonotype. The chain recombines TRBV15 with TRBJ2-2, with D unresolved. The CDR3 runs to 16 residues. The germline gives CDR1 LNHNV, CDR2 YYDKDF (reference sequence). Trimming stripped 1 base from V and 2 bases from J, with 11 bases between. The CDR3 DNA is TGTGCCACCAGCAGAGCTGTCGGCACAAACACCGGGGAGCTGTTTTTT. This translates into CATSRAVGTNTGELFF.

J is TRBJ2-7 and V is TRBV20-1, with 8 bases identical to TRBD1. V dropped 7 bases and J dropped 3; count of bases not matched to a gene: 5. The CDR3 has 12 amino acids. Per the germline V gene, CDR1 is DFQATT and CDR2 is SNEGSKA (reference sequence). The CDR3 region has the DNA TGCAGTGGGGACAGGTCGAACTACGAGCAGTACGTC. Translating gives CSGDRSNYEQYV.

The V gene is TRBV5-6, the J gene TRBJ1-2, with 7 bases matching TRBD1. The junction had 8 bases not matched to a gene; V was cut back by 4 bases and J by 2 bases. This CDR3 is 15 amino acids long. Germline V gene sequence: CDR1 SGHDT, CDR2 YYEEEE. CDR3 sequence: CASSTTGTDNYGYTF. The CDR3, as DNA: TGTGCCAGCAGCACGACCGGGACAGACAACTATGGCTACACCTTC.

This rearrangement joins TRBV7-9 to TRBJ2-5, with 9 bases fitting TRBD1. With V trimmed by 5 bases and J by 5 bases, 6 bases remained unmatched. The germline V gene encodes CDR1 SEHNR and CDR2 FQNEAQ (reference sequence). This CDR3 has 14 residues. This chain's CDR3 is CASSTRTGEETQYF. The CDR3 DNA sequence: TGTGCCAGCAGCACGAGGACAGGGGAGGAGACCCAGTACTTC. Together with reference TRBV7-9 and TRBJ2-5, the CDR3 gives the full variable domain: DTGVSQNPRHKITKRGQNVTFRCDPISEHNRLYWYRQTLGQGPEFLTYFQNEAQLEKSRLLSDRFSAERPKGSFSTLEIQRTEQGDSAMYLCASSTRTGEETQYFGPGTRLLVL.

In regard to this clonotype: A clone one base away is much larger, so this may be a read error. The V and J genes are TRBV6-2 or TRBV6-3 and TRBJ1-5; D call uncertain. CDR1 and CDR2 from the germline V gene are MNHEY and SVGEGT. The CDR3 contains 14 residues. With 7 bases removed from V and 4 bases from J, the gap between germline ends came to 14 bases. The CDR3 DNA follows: TGTGCCAGCATGACGGGGATGAAAAATCAGCCCCAGCATTTT. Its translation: CASMTGMKNQPQHF.

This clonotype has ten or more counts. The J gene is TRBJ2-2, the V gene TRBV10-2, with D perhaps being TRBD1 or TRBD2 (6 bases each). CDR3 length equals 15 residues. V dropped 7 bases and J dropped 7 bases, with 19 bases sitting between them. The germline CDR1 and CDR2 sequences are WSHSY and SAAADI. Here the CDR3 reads CASIRQGTFSGELFF. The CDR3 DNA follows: TGCGCCAGCATTCGTCAGGGGACTTTTAGCGGGGAGCTGTTTTTT.

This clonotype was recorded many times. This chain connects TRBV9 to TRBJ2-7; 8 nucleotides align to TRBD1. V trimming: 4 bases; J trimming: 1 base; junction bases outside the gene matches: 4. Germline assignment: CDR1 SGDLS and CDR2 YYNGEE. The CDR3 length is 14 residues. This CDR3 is CASSPRQGSYEQYF. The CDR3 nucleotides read TGTGCCAGCAGCCCCCGACAGGGGTCCTACGAGCAGTACTTC.

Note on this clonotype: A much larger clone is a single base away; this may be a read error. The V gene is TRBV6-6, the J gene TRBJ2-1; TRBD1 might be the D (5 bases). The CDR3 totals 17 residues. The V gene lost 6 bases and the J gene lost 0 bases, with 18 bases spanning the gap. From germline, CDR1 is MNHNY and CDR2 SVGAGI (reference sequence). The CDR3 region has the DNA TGTGCCAGCAGACCGCAGAGAGTAGACAGCTCCTACAATGAGCAGTTCTTC. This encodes CASRPQRVDSSYNEQFF.

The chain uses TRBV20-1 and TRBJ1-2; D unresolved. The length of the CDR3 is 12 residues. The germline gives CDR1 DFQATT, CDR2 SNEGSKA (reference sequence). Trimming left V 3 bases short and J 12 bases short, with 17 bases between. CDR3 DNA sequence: TGCAGTGCTAGTTTGGGTGTCTCTGGAAACACCTTC. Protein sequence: CSASLGVSGNTF.

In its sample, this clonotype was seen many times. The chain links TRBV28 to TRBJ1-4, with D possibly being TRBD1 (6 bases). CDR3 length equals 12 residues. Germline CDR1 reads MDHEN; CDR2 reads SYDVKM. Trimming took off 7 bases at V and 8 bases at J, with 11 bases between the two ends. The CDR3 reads CASTGTTEKLFF. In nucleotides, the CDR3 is TGTGCCAGCACGGGGACAACCGAAAAACTGTTTTTT.

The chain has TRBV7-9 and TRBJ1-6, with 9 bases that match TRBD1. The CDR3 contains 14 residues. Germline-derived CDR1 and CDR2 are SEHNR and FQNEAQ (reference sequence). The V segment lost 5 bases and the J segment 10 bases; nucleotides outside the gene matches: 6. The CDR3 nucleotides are TGTGCCAGCAGCGTGGGACAGGGAAGATCACCCCTCCACTTT. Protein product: CASSVGQGRSPLHF.